This is a list of T cell receptor beta chains from one sample in a study of long-term antiretroviral therapy in people with HIV. The repertoire was sequenced with immunoSEQ multiplex PCR; TCRdb's copy has only in-frame clones and lacks some. The sample has some 18,000 clones, about 87% seen once. The sequencing here drew on unsorted PBMCs, taken 2.1 years after starting antiretroviral therapy. These receptors all come from a man aged 18 to 29 with HIV. The CDR3 runs from the conserved cysteine through the conserved F or W. A D gene is named only where the DNA matches it firmly. Clone size appears in some rows only: once, few, many, or a class for an expanded clone.

>15|NA|TRBD2|TRBJ2-7|TRBV6-1
TGTGCCAGCAGTGAAGAGCTAGCGGAATTCTACGAGCAGTACTTC
CASSEELAEFYEQYF
>16|once|NA|TRBJ1-1|TRBV9
TGTGCCAGCAGCGGCGGGCCCAGGAGTCGTAACACTGAAGCTTTCTTT
CASSGGPRSRNTEAFF
>16|NA|TRBD2|TRBJ2-3|TRBV7-8
TGTGCCAGCAGCTTATTAGCGGGGCAGAGCACAGATACGCAGTATTTT
CASSLLAGQSTDTQYF
>13|NA|NA|TRBJ1-2|TRBV29-1
TGCAGCGTTGACGGGGGGCTGGGCTATGGCTACACCTTC
CSVDGGLGYGYTF
>15|NA|NA|TRBJ2-7|TRBV4-1
TGCGCCAGCAGCCAAGCAGGGCCGGGTTCCTACGAGCAGTACTTC
CASSQAGPGSYEQYF
>12|NA|NA|TRBJ2-1|TRBV7-9
TGTGCCAGCAGCTTAGAAGGAGCAGAGCAGTTCTTC
CASSLEGAEQFF
>16|NA|NA|TRBJ2-2|TRBV27
TGTGCCAGCAGTTTCCTAATAGGGCCAGACACCGGGGAGCTGTTTTTT
CASSFLIGPDTGELFF
>15|NA|NA|TRBJ2-7|TRBV2
TGTGCCAGCAGGGCCTCCCGGGACGGCCTCTGGGAGCAGTACTTC
CASRASRDGLWEQYF
>16|NA|NA|TRBJ1-3|TRBV21-1
TGTGCCAGCAGCAAACTGACAGGTTTCTCTGGAAACACCATATATTTT
CASSKLTGFSGNTIYF
>13|NA|NA|TRBJ2-1|TRBV4-1
TGCGCCAGCAGCCAAGTATTACCCGATGAGCAGTTCTTC
CASSQVLPDEQFF
>15|NA|TRBD1|TRBJ2-7|TRBV30
TGTGCCTGGAGTGGCCACAGGGGGTGGACCTACGAGCAGTACTTC
CAWSGHRGWTYEQYF
>14|NA|NA|TRBJ2-6|TRBV6-4
TGTGCCAGCAGTGACGCAGCTGGGGCCAACGTCCTGACTTTC
CASSDAAGANVLTF
>11|NA|NA|TRBJ1-2|TRBV29-1
TGCAGCGCCAAACAGGGAGCGGGCTACACCTTC
CSAKQGAGYTF
>13|NA|NA|TRBJ1-3|TRBV7-2
TGTGCCAGCAGCTTAGCGGTGGGAAACACCATATATTTT
CASSLAVGNTIYF
>17|once|NA|TRBJ1-1|TRBV19
TGTGCCAGTAATGCTAATCCGGGTGAATACCTGAACACTGAAGCTTTCTTT
CASNANPGEYLNTEAFF
>14|NA|NA|TRBJ2-7|TRBV7-9
TGTGCCAGCAGCCTTATTGGGCGGGACTACGAGCAGTACTTC
CASSLIGRDYEQYF
>14|NA|NA|TRBJ1-2|TRBV2
TGTGCCAGCAGTATAACTCCCGGGGAGGGCGGCTACACCTTC
CASSITPGEGGYTF
>16|NA|TRBD1|TRBJ1-1|TRBV19
TGTGCCAGTAGTATAAAAGCCTACAGGGGTGAGGCTGAAGCTTTCTTT
CASSIKAYRGEAEAFF
>13|NA|TRBD1|TRBJ1-1|TRBV27
TGTGCCAGCAGGCCAGGGGGCAGGACTGAAGCTTTCTTT
CASRPGGRTEAFF
>14|NA|TRBD1|TRBJ2-7|TRBV9
TGTGCCAGCAGCGTAGGACAGGGCGACTACGAGCAGTACTTC
CASSVGQGDYEQYF
>14|once|TRBD1|TRBJ1-1|TRBV7-3
TGTGCCAGCAGCCCGGGGACAGGGAGATCAAAAGCTTTCTTT
CASSPGTGRSKAFF
>15|NA|NA|TRBJ2-7|TRBV9
TGTGCCAGCAGCGTAGACTATGGGTCTTACTACGAGCAGTACTTC
CASSVDYGSYYEQYF
>12|NA|NA|TRBJ2-3|TRBV2
TGTGCCAGCTTCCTTCGCGCAGATACGCAGTATTTT
CASFLRADTQYF
>14|NA|NA|TRBJ1-1|TRBV29-1
TGCAGCGTTGAGGGTGGCGCGGGGAACACTGAAGCTTTCTTT
CSVEGGAGNTEAFF
>16|NA|NA|TRBJ2-2|TRBV5-1
TGCGCCAGCAGCTTGGTCGCTTCAGGGGACACCGGGGAGCTGTTTTTT
CASSLVASGDTGELFF
>18|NA|NA|TRBJ1-6|TRBV7-9
TGTGCCAGCAGCTTATCTTCATCCGGACGGGGGCGCGGAACACCCCTCCACTTT
CASSLSSSGRGRGTPLHF
>15|NA|NA|TRBJ1-1|TRBV18
TGTGCCAGCTCACTTATCGGGCAGACGGGTACTGAAGCTTTCTTT
CASSLIGQTGTEAFF
>11|NA|NA|TRBJ1-3|TRBV6-1
TGTGCCAGCAGGGCCGGAAACACCATATATTTT
CASRAGNTIYF
>13|once|NA|TRBJ1-1|TRBV4-3
TGCGCCAGCAGCTCTACAGTATTCACTGAAGCTTTCTTT
CASSSTVFTEAFF
>14|NA|NA|TRBJ1-5|TRBV19
TGTGCCAGTAGTGGACAGATTAGCAATCAGCCCCAGCATTTT
CASSGQISNQPQHF
>13|NA|TRBD2|TRBJ2-7|TRBV29-1
TGCAGCGCCAAGACTAGCGGGAGTTACGAGCAGTACTTC
CSAKTSGSYEQYF